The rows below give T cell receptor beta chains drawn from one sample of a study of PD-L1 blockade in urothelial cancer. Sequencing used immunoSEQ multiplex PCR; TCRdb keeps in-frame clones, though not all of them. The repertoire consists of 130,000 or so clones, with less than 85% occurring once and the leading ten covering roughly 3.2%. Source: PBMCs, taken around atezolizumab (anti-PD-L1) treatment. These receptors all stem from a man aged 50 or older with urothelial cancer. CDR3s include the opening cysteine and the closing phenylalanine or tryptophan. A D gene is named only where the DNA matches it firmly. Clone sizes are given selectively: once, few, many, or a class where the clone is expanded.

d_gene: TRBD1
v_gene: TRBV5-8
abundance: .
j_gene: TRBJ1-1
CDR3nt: TGTGCCAGCAGCCCCACAGGGGGTAGTGGCGCTGAAGCTTTCTTT
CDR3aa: CASSPTGGSGAEAFF

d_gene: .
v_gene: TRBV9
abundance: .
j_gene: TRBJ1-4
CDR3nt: TGTGCCAGCAGCGTAGCTCCGAGAGTAGAGGAAAAACTGTTTTTT
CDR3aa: CASSVAPRVEEKLFF

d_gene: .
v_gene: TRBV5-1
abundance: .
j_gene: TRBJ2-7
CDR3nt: TGCGCCAGCAGCTTGGCGGGGGAGCAGTACTTC
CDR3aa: CASSLAGEQYF

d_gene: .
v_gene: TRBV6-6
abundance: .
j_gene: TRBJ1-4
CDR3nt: TGTGCCAGCAGTTACAGCACAACTAATGAAAAACTGTTTTTT
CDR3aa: CASSYSTTNEKLFF

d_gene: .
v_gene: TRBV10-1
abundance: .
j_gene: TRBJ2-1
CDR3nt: TGCGCCAGCTCCAGAGGACCAGCGGGCCCCTCCTACAATGAGCAGTTCTTC
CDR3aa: CASSRGPAGPSYNEQFF

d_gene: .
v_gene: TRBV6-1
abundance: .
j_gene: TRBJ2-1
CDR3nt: TGTGCCAGCAGTGAACCCTGGCAGTCGGGGTATGAGCAGTTCTTC
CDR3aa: CASSEPWQSGYEQFF

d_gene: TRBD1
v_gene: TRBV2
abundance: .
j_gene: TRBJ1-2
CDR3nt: TGTGCCACCGGGGACAGGTCATTTGGCTACACCTTC
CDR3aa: CATGDRSFGYTF

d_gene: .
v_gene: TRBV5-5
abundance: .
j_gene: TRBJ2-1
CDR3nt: TGTGCCAGCAGCTTGTTCGATGTGGTAGCCTCCTACAATGAGCAGTTCTTC
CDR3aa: CASSLFDVVASYNEQFF

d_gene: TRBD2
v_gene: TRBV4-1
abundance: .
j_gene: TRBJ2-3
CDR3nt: TGCGCCAGCAGCCCCCTGAAGACTAGCGGCACAGATACGCAGTATTTT
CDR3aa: CASSPLKTSGTDTQYF

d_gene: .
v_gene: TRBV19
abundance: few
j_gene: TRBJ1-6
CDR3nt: TGTGCCAGTAGTAGACAGACGAATTCACCCCTCCACTTT
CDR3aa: CASSRQTNSPLHF

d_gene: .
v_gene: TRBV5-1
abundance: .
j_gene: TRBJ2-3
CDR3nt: TGCGCCAGCAGCTTGGCCACCGGGACTTATAACACAGATACGCAGTATTTT
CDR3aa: CASSLATGTYNTDTQYF

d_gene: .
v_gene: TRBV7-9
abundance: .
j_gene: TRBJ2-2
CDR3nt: TGTGCCAGCAGCTTAGTCTTCCGCGGGGAGCTGTTTTTT
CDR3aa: CASSLVFRGELFF

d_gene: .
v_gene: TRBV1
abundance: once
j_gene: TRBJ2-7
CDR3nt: TGCACCAGCAGCCCGCGGGGACTATCCTACGAGCAGTACTTC
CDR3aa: CTSSPRGLSYEQYF

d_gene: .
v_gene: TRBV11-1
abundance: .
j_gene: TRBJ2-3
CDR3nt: TGTGCCAGCAGCTTACTAGGGAGTTCGACAGATACGCAGTATTTT
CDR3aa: CASSLLGSSTDTQYF

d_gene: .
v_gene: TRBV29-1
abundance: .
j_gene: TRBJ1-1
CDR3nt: TGCAGCGTTGTAGTAAGGGGGTACACTGAAGCTTTCTTT
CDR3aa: CSVVVRGYTEAFF

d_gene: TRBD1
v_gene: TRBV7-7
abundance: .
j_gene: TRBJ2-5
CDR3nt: TGTGCTAGCAGCTTAGAGACAGGGGGCCGGGAGACCCAGTACTTC
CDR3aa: CASSLETGGRETQYF

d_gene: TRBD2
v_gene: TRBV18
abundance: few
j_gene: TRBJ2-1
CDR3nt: TGTGCCAGCTCACTACAGACTAGCGGCGAGCAGTTCTTC
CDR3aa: CASSLQTSGEQFF

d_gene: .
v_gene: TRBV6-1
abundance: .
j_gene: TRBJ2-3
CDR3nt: TGTGCCAGCAGTGAAATCGGCGGAAAACTCACAGATACGCAGTATTTT
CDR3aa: CASSEIGGKLTDTQYF

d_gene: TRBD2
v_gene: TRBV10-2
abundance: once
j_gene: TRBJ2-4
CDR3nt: TGCGCCAGCAGTACTAGCGGGGGAAACATTCAGTACTTC
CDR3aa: CASSTSGGNIQYF

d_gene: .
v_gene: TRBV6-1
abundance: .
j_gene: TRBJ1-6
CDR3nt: TGTGCCAGCAGTCGGAGGAATTCACCCCTCCACTTT
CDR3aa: CASSRRNSPLHF

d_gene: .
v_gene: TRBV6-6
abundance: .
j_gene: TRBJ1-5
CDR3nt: TGTGCCACTAAGAGGGTGGGCAATCAGCCCCAGCATTTT
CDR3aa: CATKRVGNQPQHF

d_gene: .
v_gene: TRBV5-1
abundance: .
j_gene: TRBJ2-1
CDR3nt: TGCGCCAGCGGGTCCCCTTCTCGGGGGAAGAATGAGCAGTTCTTC
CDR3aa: CASGSPSRGKNEQFF

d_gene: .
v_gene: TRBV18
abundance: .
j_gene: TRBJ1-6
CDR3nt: TGTGCCAGCTCAACCGGGACACCCCTCCACTTT
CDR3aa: CASSTGTPLHF

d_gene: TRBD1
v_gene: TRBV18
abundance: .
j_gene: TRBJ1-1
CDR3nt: TGTGCCAGCTCACCCTCGACAGGGGCGAACACTGAAGCTTTCTTT
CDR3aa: CASSPSTGANTEAFF

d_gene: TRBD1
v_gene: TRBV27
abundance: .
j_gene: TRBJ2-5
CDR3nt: TGTGCCAGCAGTTTATCCCCGGACAGGGAAGAGACCCAGTACTTC
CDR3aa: CASSLSPDREETQYF

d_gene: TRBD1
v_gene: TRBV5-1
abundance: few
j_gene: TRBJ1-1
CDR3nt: TGCGCCAGCAGGGTCGGGGGGACAGGGAACACTGAAGCTTTCTTT
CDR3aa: CASRVGGTGNTEAFF

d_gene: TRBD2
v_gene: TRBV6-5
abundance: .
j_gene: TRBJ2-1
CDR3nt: TGTGCCAGCAGTATCCCCGGGACTAGCGAGCCCCAAATCTTC
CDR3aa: CASSIPGTSEPQIF

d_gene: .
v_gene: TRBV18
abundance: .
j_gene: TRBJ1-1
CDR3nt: TGTGCCAGCTCACCAGGGGAGGGAAAAGCTTTCTTT
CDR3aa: CASSPGEGKAFF

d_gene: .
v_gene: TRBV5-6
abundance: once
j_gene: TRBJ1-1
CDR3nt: TGTGCCAGCAGTATCCCAACACACACTGAAGCTTTCTTT
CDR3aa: CASSIPTHTEAFF

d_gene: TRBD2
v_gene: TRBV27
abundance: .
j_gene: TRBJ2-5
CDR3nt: TGTGCCAGCAGGGGGACTATAACCACCCGGGAGACCCAGTACTTC
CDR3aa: CASRGTITTRETQYF

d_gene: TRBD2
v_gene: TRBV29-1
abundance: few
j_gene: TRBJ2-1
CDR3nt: TGCAGCGCACGTTGGGGACTAGCGGGAGTAGAGCAGTTCTTC
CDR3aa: CSARWGLAGVEQFF

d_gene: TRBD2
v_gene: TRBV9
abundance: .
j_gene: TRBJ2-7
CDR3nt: TGTGCCAGCAGCGTAGAGGCTAGCGGGTCTTCCTACGAGCAGTACTTC
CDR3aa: CASSVEASGSSYEQYF

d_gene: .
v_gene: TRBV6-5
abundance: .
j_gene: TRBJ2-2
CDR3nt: TGTGCCAGCAAGCTCGGGTCGAACACCGGGGAGCTGTTTTTT
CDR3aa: CASKLGSNTGELFF

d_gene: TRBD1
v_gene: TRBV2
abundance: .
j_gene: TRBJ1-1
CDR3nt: TGTGCCAGCAAACGACAGGGGGCTATTTACACTGAAGCTTTCTTT
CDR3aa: CASKRQGAIYTEAFF

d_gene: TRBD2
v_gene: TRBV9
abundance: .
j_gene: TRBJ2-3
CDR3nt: TGTGCCAGCAGCGTAGTGGCTAGCGGGAGGGCCGGAGATACGCAGTATTTT
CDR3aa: CASSVVASGRAGDTQYF

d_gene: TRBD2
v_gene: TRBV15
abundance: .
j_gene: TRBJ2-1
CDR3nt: TGTGCCACCAGCAGTTCGGGACTAGCGGGAGGACACGTACGATACAATGAGCAGTTCTTC
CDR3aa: CATSSSGLAGGHVRYNEQFF

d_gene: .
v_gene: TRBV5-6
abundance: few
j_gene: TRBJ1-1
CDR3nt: TGTGCCAGCAGCAAACAGGGTGTGAACACTGAAGCTTTCTTT
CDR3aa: CASSKQGVNTEAFF

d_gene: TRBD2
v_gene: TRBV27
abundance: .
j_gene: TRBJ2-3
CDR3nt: TGTGCCAGCAGTTGGGCGGGAGGCACCACAGATACGCAGTATTTT
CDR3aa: CASSWAGGTTDTQYF

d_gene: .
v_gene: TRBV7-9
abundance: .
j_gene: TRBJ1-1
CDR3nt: TGTGCCAGCAGGGGAAGGGGTGGCACTGAAGCTTTCTTT
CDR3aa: CASRGRGGTEAFF

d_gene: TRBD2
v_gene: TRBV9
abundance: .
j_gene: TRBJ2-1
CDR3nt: TGTGCCAGCAGCGTCCCAGCGGCGGGAGGGAGTCTCAATGAGCAGTTCTTC
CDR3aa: CASSVPAAGGSLNEQFF

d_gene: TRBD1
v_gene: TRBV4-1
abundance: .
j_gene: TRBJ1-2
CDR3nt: TGCGCCAGCAGCCAGCGCGACAGGGAGTATCACTATGGCTACACCTTC
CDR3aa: CASSQRDREYHYGYTF

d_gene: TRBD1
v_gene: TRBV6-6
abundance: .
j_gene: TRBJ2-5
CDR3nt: TGTGCCAGCAGCCCAAACCCCGGGACAGGGGTAGAGACCCAGTACTTC
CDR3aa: CASSPNPGTGVETQYF

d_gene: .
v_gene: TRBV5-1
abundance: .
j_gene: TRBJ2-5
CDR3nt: TGCGCCAGCACCCCAATAGCGGAAGAGACCCAGTACTTC
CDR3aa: CASTPIAEETQYF

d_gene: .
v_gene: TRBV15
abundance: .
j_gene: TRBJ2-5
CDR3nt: TGTGCCACCAGCAGAGGGAGCGGCCAAGAGACCCAGTACTTC
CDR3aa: CATSRGSGQETQYF

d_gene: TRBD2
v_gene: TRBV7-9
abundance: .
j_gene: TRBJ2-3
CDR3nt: TGTGCCAGCAGCGAACTAGCGGGAGCAGGTGGGCCAGATACGCAGTATTTT
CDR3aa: CASSELAGAGGPDTQYF

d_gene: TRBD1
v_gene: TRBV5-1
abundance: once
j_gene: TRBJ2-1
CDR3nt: TGCGCCAGCAGCATAGGACAGGGACATGAGCAGTTCTTC
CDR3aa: CASSIGQGHEQFF

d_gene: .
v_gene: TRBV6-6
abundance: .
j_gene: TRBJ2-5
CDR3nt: TGTGCCAGCAGTGGGAGATATCTGGAGACCCAGTACTTC
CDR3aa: CASSGRYLETQYF

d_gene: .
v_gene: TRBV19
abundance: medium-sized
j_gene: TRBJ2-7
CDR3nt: TGTGCCAGTAGTATAGCGGGACATGGGTACGAGCAGTACTTC
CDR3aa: CASSIAGHGYEQYF

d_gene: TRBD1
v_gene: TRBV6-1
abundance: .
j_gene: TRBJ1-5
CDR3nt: TGTGCCACCATCCCAGCCGCAGGGGGCCGAGAGCCCCAGCATTTT
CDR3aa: CATIPAAGGREPQHF

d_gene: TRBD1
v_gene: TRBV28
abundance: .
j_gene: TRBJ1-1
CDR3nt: TGTGCCAGTCCGGCCTCCGGGCAGGGGGAGAACACTGAAGCTTTCTTT
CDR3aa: CASPASGQGENTEAFF

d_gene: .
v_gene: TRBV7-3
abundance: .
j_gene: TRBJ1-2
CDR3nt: TGTGCCAGCAGCTCGGGCAGGGAGGGCCCCTATGGCTACACCTTC
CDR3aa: CASSSGREGPYGYTF

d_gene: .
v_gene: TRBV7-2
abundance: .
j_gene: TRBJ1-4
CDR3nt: TGTGCCAGCAGCCAAGTGAGGGGGTTTGGTGAAAAACTGTTTTTT
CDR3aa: CASSQVRGFGEKLFF

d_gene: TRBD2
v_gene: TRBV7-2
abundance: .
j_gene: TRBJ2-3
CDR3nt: TGTGCCAGCAGCTTACACGGGAGGGAGGTTCCAGGAGATACGCAGTATTTT
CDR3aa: CASSLHGREVPGDTQYF

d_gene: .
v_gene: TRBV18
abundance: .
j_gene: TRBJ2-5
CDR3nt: TGTGCCAGCTCACCTCGACAGCCTCAAGGGGAGACCCAGTACTTC
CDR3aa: CASSPRQPQGETQYF

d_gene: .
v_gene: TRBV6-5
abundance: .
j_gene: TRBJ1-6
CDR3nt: TGTGCCAGCGACCAGGGGCGCAATTCACCCCTCCACTTT
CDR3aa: CASDQGRNSPLHF